What follows are 9 T cell receptor beta chains derived from one specimen sequenced in a study of cytomegalovirus exposure and HLA in healthy donors. This table comes from immunoSEQ multiplex PCR, and its TCRdb copy is limited to in-frame clones, with some not included. The table has roughly 90,000 clones, approximately 81% seen once; the top ten hold roughly 20%. Sequencing was performed on PBMCs. These receptors were obtained from a man younger than 30 in good health and CMV-seropositive.

This clone was seen more than once but under ten times. The chain joins TRBV6-6 to TRBJ2-5; tentatively, D is TRBD1 (5 bases). Germline V gene sequence: CDR1 MNHNY, CDR2 SVGAGI (reference sequence). CDR3 size: 15 residues. Trimming removed 3 bases at V and 2 bases at J, with 13 bases between. The CDR3 sequence is CASSYDSNDQETQYF. For the CDR3, the DNA is TGTGCCAGCAGTTATGACAGTAACGATCAAGAGACCCAGTACTTC.

The V and J genes are TRBV4-1 and TRBJ2-5, with 8 bases lining up with TRBD1. V lost 3 bases, J lost 4 bases, and 7 bases stayed unmatched. This CDR3 is 15 amino acids long. Looked up from germline, CDR1 is MGHRA and CDR2 is YSYEKL. The chain's CDR3 is CASSHSGQGRETQYF. The CDR3 region has the DNA TGCGCCAGCAGCCACTCAGGACAGGGCAGAGAGACCCAGTACTTC.

There are a few counts of this clone. The rearrangement links TRBV6-6 to TRBJ1-1; D gene ambiguous. The V and J ends lost 0 bases and 1 base respectively, with 9 bases between them. CDR1 is MNHNY and CDR2 is SVGAGI in the germline V gene (reference sequence). This CDR3 region has 15 residues. CDR3 DNA sequence: TGTGCCAGCAGTTACTCGACGCCGGGGAACACTGAAGCTTTCTTT. This sequence encodes CASSYSTPGNTEAFF.

The chain carries TRBV9 and TRBJ2-7, with TRBD1 matching over 8 bases. This CDR3 spans 12 amino acids. Germline loops: CDR1 SGDLS, CDR2 YYNGEE. Trimming took 4 bases from V and 5 from J; bases not matched to a gene: 2. The CDR3, as DNA: TGTGCCAGCAGCTCGACAGGGGACGAGCAGTACTTC. This codes for CASSSTGDEQYF. The whole variable domain, remainder taken from reference TRBV9 and TRBJ2-7, is DSGVTQTPKHLITATGQRVTLRCSPRSGDLSVYWYQQSLDQGLQFLIQYYNGEERAKGNILERFSAQQFPDLHSELNLSSLELGDSALYFCASSSTGDEQYFGPGTRLTVT.

CDR3: CASSLTSGTDTQYF. CDR3 DNA sequence: TGTGCCAGCAGCTTAACTAGTGGCACAGATACGCAGTATTTT. The chain recombines TRBV7-2 with TRBJ2-3, with D maybe TRBD2 (5 bases). Between the trimmed V and J ends, which lost 2 bases and 1 base, there was a span of 7 bases. CDR3 length equals 14 residues. Per the germline V gene, CDR1 is SGHTA and CDR2 is FQGNSA.

The genes are TRBV10-1 and TRBJ2-1, with 15 bases lining up with TRBD2. The V segment lost 3 bases and the J segment 8 bases; nucleotides outside the gene matches: 5. The CDR3 contains 16 residues. Germline V gene lookup returns CDR1 WNHNN and CDR2 SYGVQD (reference sequence). The CDR3 DNA is TGCGCCAGCAGTGAAGTCGGGACTAGCGGGAGGTATGAGCAGTTCTTC. Its translation is CASSEVGTSGRYEQFF.

The chain uses TRBV5-4 and TRBJ2-1; 9 positions agree with TRBD1. CDR3 length: 16 residues. CDR1 and CDR2 (germline): SGHNT, YYREEE (reference sequence). V gave up 0 bases and J gave up 7 bases; unmatched junction bases: 8. The DNA for the CDR3 is TGTGCCAGCAGCTTGGACCTACAGGGGGCGGGGAATGAGCAGTTCTTC. Translated: CASSLDLQGAGNEQFF.

The CDR3 protein is CASSSQGNQPQHF. For the CDR3, the DNA is TGTGCCAGTAGTAGTCAGGGAAATCAGCCCCAGCATTTT. The rearrangement links TRBV19 to TRBJ1-5, with a tentative D call TRBD1 (5 bases). V was cut by 4 bases and J by 4 bases, with 8 bases left in between. The CDR3 spans 13 residues. Germline assignment: CDR1 LNHDA and CDR2 SQIVND (reference sequence).

V gene TRBV10-1 combines with J gene TRBJ2-7, with TRBD1 as a possible D gene (6 bases). The CDR3 covers 12 residues. V lost 6 bases to trimming and J lost 7 bases, with 13 bases between them. Germline CDR1 is WNHNN and CDR2 is SYGVQD (reference sequence). The CDR3 DNA reads as TGCGCCAGCAGCCCAAACAGGGTTGAGCAGTACTTC. Translated, it gives CASSPNRVEQYF.